The 18 T cell receptor beta chains below come from one sample, sequenced in a study of CD8+ T cells in alopecia areata. Sequencing relied on a cDNA template that was reverse transcribed from extracted RNA. TCRdb's copy holds only in-frame clones and misses some; the assay was immunoSEQ multiplex PCR. The repertoire consists of around 140,000 clones, with about 60% occurring once and the leading ten covering under 8%. Specimen: CD4+ T cells sorted from blood, collected at week 0. These receptor sequences come from a human donor with alopecia areata.

This clone occurred a few times. The rearrangement links TRBV5-4 to TRBJ1-1; perhaps TRBD1 as D (6 bases). Germline CDR1 SGHNT, CDR2 YYREEE (reference sequence). This CDR3 is built from 14 residues. Trimming shortened V by 2 bases and J by 7 bases, and 15 bases separated the two germline ends. The DNA of the CDR3 is TGTGCCAGCAGCTTAACGGTGGACAGCCTTGAAGCTTTCTTT. Translating gives CASSLTVDSLEAFF.

The chain uses TRBV2 and TRBJ2-3, with a tentative D call TRBD2 (6 bases). Per germline, CDR1 SNHLY and CDR2 FYNNEI. V lost 3 bases and J lost 4, with 17 bases in between. The CDR3 consists of 16 residues. The CDR3 loop reads CASSDGALRGSDTQYF. The CDR3 DNA reads TGTGCCAGCAGTGATGGGGCGTTGCGGGGATCAGATACGCAGTATTTT.

This clone was detected a few times. This chain joins TRBV29-1 and TRBJ2-5; 8 bases match TRBD1. The V gene's germline CDR1 is SQVTM and CDR2 ANQGSEA. Germline trimming cut 6 bases from V and 4 bases from J; bases unmatched to any gene: 4. CDR3 length: 12 amino acids. CDR3 amino acids: CSVLGQGETQYF. CDR3 DNA: TGCAGCGTCCTCGGACAGGGAGAGACCCAGTACTTC. The whole variable domain, filled in from reference TRBV29-1 and TRBJ2-5, reads SAVISQKPSRDICQRGTSLTIQCQVDSQVTMMFWYRQQPGQSLTLIATANQGSEATYESGFVIDKFPISRPNLTFSTLTVSNMSPEDSSIYLCSVLGQGETQYFGPGTRLLVL.

The chain combines TRBV25-1 with TRBJ1-6; maybe TRBD1 (5 bases). The CDR3 is 14 amino acids. Germline lookup yields CDR1 MGHDK and CDR2 SYGVNS. V lost 4 bases and J 9 bases, leaving 13 bases between the germline ends. The DNA for the CDR3 is TGTGCCAGCAGTGGTTCCCAGGGACCTTCACCCCTCCACTTT. Translated: CASSGSQGPSPLHF.

This clone appeared a few times. The gene calls are TRBV27 and TRBJ1-2; no definite D call. CDR1 is MNHEY and CDR2 is SMNVEV in the germline V gene (reference sequence). This CDR3 region has 13 residues. Trimming removed 9 bases at V and 4 bases at J, with 15 bases between. The CDR3 DNA is TGTGCCAGTCGGACGGCAGGAGCCTATGGCTACACCTTC. This gives the protein CASRTAGAYGYTF.

V is TRBV5-1 and J is TRBJ1-1; no definite D call. Deletions cut 0 bases from V and 1 base from J, with 4 bases between. CDR3 length equals 13 residues. Germline lookup yields CDR1 SGHRS and CDR2 YFSETQ. The CDR3: CASSLAANTEAFF. Written as DNA, the CDR3 is TGCGCCAGCAGCTTGGCCGCGAACACTGAAGCTTTCTTT.

Turning to this clone: At the DNA level, this CDR3 is encoded by other sequences in the same sample as well. This chain links TRBV7-2 with TRBJ2-7; no clear D. V lost 3 bases and J 0 bases, leaving 3 bases between the germline ends. This CDR3 has 12 residues. CDR1 and CDR2 from the germline V gene are SGHTA and FQGNSA. The CDR3 DNA reads as TGTGCCAGCAGCTTGGTCTCCTACGAGCAGTACTTC. The encoded protein is CASSLVSYEQYF.

This clone was picked up a small number of times. This rearrangement joins TRBV9 to TRBJ2-3; D not resolved. The CDR3 contains 13 residues. Per the germline V gene, CDR1 is SGDLS and CDR2 is YYNGEE. The germline V and J ends were trimmed by 2 bases and 4 bases, with 8 bases remaining between them. CDR3 sequence (DNA): TGTGCCAGCAGCGTCACCCCCCCAGATACGCAGTATTTT. This sequence encodes CASSVTPPDTQYF.

The V and J genes are TRBV30 and TRBJ1-1, with TRBD1 identical over 10 bases. CDR3 size: 13 residues. The germline CDR1 and CDR2 sequences are GTSNPN and SVGIG (reference sequence). J was trimmed by 6 bases and V by 4 bases; bases with no gene match: 5. The CDR3 protein is CAWTGTGDAEAFF. CDR3 DNA sequence: TGTGCCTGGACGGGGACAGGGGACGCTGAAGCTTTCTTT.

The V call is TRBV2, the J call TRBJ2-7, with D uncertain. Germline CDR1 is SNHLY and CDR2 is FYNNEI. Trimming left V 5 bases short and J 3 bases short, with 5 bases between. There are 11 residues in the CDR3. CDR3 DNA: TGTGCCAGCAGTATATTCTACGAGCAGTACTTC. Its translation: CASSIFYEQYF.

This clone was seen more than once but under ten times. The chain couples TRBV5-6 to TRBJ2-6; D is ambiguous. The V end was cut by 2 bases, the J end by 0 bases, with 9 bases between. This CDR3 is 16 amino acids long. The germline V gene has CDR1 SGHDT and CDR2 YYEEEE. CDR3 coding DNA: TGTGCCAGCAGCTTTAAAGGGCACTCTGGGGCCAACGTCCTGACTTTC. This codes for CASSFKGHSGANVLTF.

This clone has only one observation. The CDR3 DNA reads TGTGCCAGCAGTCGACAGGGGGCTGGGGCCAACGTCCTGACTTTC. It translates to CASSRQGAGANVLTF. This rearrangement joins TRBV6-1 to TRBJ2-6; 9 nucleotides match TRBD1. Germline loops: CDR1 MNHNS, CDR2 SASEGT. V trimming: 5 bases; J trimming: 2 bases; junction bases outside the gene matches: 1. The CDR3 is made up of 15 amino acids.

The gene calls are TRBV13 and TRBJ2-7; perhaps D is TRBD1 or TRBD2 (5 bases each). CDR1 is PRHDT and CDR2 is FYEKMQ in the germline V gene (reference sequence). V shed 4 bases and J shed 7 bases, with 14 bases lying between them. The CDR3 covers 13 residues. This CDR3 reads CASSSGTFREQYF. The DNA of the CDR3 is TGTGCCAGCAGCTCAGGGACCTTCCGAGAGCAGTACTTC.

The chain is built from TRBV5-6 and TRBJ2-1; a possible D gene is TRBD2 (6 bases). Germline V gene sequence: CDR1 SGHDT, CDR2 YYEEEE. With 4 bases removed from V and 6 bases from J, the gap between germline ends came to 20 bases. This CDR3 region has 16 residues. This CDR3 is CASSPEGGVVVNEQFF. CDR3 nucleotide sequence: TGTGCCAGCAGCCCTGAAGGCGGGGTGGTTGTCAATGAGCAGTTCTTC.

The V and J genes are TRBV4-3 and TRBJ2-2, with TRBD1 matching over 9 bases. The CDR3 covers 15 residues. Unmatched junction bases numbered 4, after V lost 4 bases and J lost 4 bases. Germline V CDR1 and CDR2: LGHNA, YSLEER. CDR3 amino acids: CASSPGQGGTGELFF. DNA of the CDR3: TGCGCCAGCAGCCCGGGACAGGGAGGCACCGGGGAGCTGTTTTTT.

This clone occurred a few times. The chain employs TRBV30 and TRBJ2-5; D uncertain. Trimming took 5 bases from V and 5 from J, leaving 9 bases between them. Germline assignment: CDR1 GTSNPN and CDR2 SVGIG (reference sequence). The CDR3 is 11 residues long. CDR3 region: CAWGLGETQYF. CDR3 coding DNA: TGTGCCTGGGGCCTAGGTGAGACCCAGTACTTC.

CDR3: CSAADQGGAYGYTF. The CDR3 DNA reads TGCAGCGCCGCGGATCAGGGGGGGGCCTATGGCTACACCTTC. The genes are TRBV29-1 and TRBJ1-2; 7 positions match TRBD1. The CDR3 spans 14 residues. V shed 7 bases and J 4 bases; nucleotides not matched to a gene: 12. Germline V CDR1 and CDR2: SQVTM, ANQGSEA. Full variable domain (missing parts from reference TRBV29-1 and TRBJ1-2): SAVISQKPSRDICQRGTSLTIQCQVDSQVTMMFWYRQQPGQSLTLIATANQGSEATYESGFVIDKFPISRPNLTFSTLTVSNMSPEDSSIYLCSAADQGGAYGYTFGSGTRLTVV.

This chain links TRBV7-9 with TRBJ2-7; D remains unclear. The V gene's germline CDR1 is SEHNR and CDR2 FQNEAQ (reference sequence). This CDR3 is 13 amino acids long. Trimming removed 0 bases from V and 2 bases from J, with 5 bases in between. The CDR3 DNA is TGTGCCAGCAGCTTAGCCGGCCCCTACGAGCAGTACTTC. Protein: CASSLAGPYEQYF.